This T cell receptor beta chain was identified in a study of shared clonotypes between healthy human individuals. The ends were cut back, 4 bases at V and 7 bases at J, with 13 bases in the middle. Germline CDR1 and CDR2: SGHAT and FQNNGV. The length of the CDR3 is 14 residues. In its sample, this clone was seen once. The method was immunoSEQ multiplex PCR; TCRdb's version includes in-frame clones alone and lacks a portion of them. The sample carries roughly 500,000 clones, 81% recorded once. Material for sequencing was PBMCs. The chain employs TRBV11-2 and TRBJ1-4; D may be TRBD1 (6 bases). This receptor was identified in a woman in her thirties or forties in good health. Some clones in this sample may be carry-over from other donors' samples. The CDR3: CASSSPQQGEKLFF. CDR3 nucleotides: TGTGCCAGCAGCTCTCCCCAACAGGGTGAAAAACTGTTTTTT.